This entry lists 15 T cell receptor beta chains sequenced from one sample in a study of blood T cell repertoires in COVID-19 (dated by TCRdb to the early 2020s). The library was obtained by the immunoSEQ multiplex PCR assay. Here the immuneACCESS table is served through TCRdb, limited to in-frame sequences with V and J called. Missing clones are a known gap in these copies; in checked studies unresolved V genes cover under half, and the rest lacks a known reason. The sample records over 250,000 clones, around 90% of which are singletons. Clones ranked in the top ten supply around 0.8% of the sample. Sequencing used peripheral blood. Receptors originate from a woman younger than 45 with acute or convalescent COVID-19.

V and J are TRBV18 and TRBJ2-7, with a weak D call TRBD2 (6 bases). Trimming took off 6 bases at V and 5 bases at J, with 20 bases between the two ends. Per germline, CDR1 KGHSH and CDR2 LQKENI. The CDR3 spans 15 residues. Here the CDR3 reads CASSLPGLTLHEQYF. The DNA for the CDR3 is TGTGCCAGCTCCCTACCGGGACTGACGCTCCACGAGCAGTACTTC.

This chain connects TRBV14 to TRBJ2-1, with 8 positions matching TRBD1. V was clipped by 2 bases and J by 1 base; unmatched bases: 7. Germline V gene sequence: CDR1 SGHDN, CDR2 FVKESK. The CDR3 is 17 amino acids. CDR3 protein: CASSQPLDRGSYNEQFF. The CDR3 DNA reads TGTGCCAGCAGCCAACCATTAGACAGGGGATCCTACAATGAGCAGTTCTTC.

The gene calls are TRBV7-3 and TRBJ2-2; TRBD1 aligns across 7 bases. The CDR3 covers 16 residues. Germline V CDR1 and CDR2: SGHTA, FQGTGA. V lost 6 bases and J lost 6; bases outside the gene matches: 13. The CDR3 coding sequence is TGTGCCAGCAGTCCCGACAGGGTGTCTTCGGCCGGGGAGCTGTTTTTT. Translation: CASSPDRVSSAGELFF.

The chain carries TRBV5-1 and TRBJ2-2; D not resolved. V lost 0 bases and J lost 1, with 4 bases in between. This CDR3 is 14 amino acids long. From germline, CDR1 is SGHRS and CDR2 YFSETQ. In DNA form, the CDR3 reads TGCGCCAGCAGCTTGGACGGGAACACCGGGGAGCTGTTTTTT. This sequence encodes CASSLDGNTGELFF.

CDR3 sequence: CATRDTGGTEAFF. The CDR3 DNA is TGTGCCACCAGGGACACAGGGGGCACTGAAGCTTTCTTT. V and J are TRBV24-1 and TRBJ1-1, with TRBD1 identical over 8 bases. Per germline, CDR1 KGHDR and CDR2 SFDVKD. This CDR3 region has 13 residues. V was clipped by 7 bases and J by 4 bases; unmatched bases: 4.

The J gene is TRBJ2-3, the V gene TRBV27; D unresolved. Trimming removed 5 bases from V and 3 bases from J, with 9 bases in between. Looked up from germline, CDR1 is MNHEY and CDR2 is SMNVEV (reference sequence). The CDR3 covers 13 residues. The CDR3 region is CASSPFSTDTQYF. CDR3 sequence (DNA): TGTGCCAGCAGTCCCTTCTCTACAGATACGCAGTATTTT.

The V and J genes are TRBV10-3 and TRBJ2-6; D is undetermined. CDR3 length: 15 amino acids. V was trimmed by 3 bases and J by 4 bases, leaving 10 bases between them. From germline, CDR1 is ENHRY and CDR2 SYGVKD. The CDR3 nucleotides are TGTGCCATCAGTGACCAGGCGCTAGGGGCCAACGTCCTGACTTTC. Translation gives CAISDQALGANVLTF.

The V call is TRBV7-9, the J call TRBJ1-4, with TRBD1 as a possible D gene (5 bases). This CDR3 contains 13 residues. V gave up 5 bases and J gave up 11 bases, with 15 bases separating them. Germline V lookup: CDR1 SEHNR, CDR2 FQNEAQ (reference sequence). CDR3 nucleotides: TGTGCCAGCAGCATACCCGGGACTATGAAACTGTTTTTT. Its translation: CASSIPGTMKLFF. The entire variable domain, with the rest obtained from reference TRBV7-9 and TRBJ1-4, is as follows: DTGVSQNPRHKITKRGQNVTFRCDPISEHNRLYWYRQTLGQGPEFLTYFQNEAQLEKSRLLSDRFSAERPKGSFSTLEIQRTEQGDSAMYLCASSIPGTMKLFFGSGTQLSVL.

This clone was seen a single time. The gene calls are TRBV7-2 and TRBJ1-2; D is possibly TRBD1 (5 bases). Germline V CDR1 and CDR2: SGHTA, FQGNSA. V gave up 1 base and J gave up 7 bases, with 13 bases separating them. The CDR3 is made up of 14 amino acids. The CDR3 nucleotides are TGTGCCAGCAGCTTAGGGACGGGGCGGGGTGGCTACACCTTC. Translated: CASSLGTGRGGYTF.

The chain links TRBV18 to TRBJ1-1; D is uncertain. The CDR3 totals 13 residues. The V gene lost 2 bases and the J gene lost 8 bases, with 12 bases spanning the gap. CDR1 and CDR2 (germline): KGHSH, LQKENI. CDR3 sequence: CASSPSAGWEAFF. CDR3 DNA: TGTGCCAGCTCACCATCGGCAGGATGGGAAGCTTTCTTT. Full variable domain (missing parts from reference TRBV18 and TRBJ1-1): NAGVMQNPRHLVRRRGQEARLRCSPMKGHSHVYWYRQLPEEGLKFMVYLQKENIIDESGMPKERFSAEFPKEGPSILRIQQVVRGDSAAYFCASSPSAGWEAFFGQGTRLTVV.

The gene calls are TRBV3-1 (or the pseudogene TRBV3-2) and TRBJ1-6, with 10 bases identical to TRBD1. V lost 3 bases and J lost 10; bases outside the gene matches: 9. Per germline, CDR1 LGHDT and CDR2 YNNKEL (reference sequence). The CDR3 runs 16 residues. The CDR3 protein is CASSHDTGTGVSPLHF. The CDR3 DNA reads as TGTGCCAGCAGCCACGACACCGGGACAGGGGTCTCACCCCTCCACTTT.

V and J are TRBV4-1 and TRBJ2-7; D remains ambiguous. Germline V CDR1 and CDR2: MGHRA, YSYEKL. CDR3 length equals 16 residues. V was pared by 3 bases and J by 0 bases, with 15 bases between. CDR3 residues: CASSQTLGGSSYEQYF. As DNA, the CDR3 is TGCGCCAGCAGCCAGACCCTTGGCGGAAGCTCCTACGAGCAGTACTTC.

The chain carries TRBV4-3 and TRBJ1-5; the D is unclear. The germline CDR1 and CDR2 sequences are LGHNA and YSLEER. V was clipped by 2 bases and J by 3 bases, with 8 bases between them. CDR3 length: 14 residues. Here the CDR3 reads CASSQSGYNQPQHF. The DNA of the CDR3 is TGCGCCAGCAGCCAATCCGGGTACAATCAGCCCCAGCATTTT.

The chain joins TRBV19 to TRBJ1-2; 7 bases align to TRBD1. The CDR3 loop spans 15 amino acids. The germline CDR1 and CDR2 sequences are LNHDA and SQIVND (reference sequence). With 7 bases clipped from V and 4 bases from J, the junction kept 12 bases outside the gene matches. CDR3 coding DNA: TGTGCCAGTACCCGGCAGGGGGGCAGTGTCTATGGCTACACCTTC. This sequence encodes CASTRQGGSVYGYTF.

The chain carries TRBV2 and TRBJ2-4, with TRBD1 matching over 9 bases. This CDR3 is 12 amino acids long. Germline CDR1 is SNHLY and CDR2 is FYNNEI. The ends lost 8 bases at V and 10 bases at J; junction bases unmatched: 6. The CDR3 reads CASQGQGLIQYF. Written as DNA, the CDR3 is TGTGCCAGCCAGGGACAGGGTCTTATTCAGTACTTC.